This TCR beta chain was found in a study of T cells in Graves' hyperthyroidism and ophthalmopathy. This clonotype was seen many times. Orbital computed tomography and thyroid ultrasound, together with serum TRAb and thyroxine and clinical symptoms, were used for diagnoses. Researchers amplified the TCR beta CDR3 regions from RNA transcripts. HTBI primers drove first-round RT-PCR of the TCR CDR3. TCRdb redid the calling of the multiplex PCR reads with MiXCR, one entry per CDR3 protein. The sample has nearly 750,000 distinct CDR3 sequences; 35% are singletons. Germline-derived CDR1 and CDR2 are ENHRY and SYGVKD. V dropped 10 bases and J dropped 1 base, with 17 bases sitting between them. The CDR3 loop spans 16 amino acids.

The sequenced material came from blood. The chain is built from TRBV10-3 and TRBJ2-6, with D hard to call. This receptor was identified in a woman aged 40 to 50 with Graves' hyperthyroidism. CDR3 in DNA: TGTGCCACCTCGCTTATCGGAATGTCTGGGGCCAACGTCCTGACTTTC. Residues: CATSLIGMSGANVLTF.